A selection of T cell receptor beta chains follows, all from one sample in a study of blood T cell repertoires in COVID-19. The method was immunoSEQ multiplex PCR; TCRdb's version includes in-frame clones alone and lacks a portion of them. The sample has 15,000 to 20,000 clones; over 70% are singletons. Sequencing was performed on peripheral blood. The receptors derive from a man older than 75 with acute or convalescent COVID-19. Both conserved end residues are part of each CDR3. D genes are given only for firm matches. Size is omitted from some rows. Given values are once, few, many or a class for expanded clones.

size	J	D	V	CDR3	DNA
NA	TRBJ1-1	TRBD1	TRBV29-1	CSVRDRGRTLNTEAFF	TGCAGCGTTCGGGACAGGGGGCGGACTTTGAACACTGAAGCTTTCTTT
NA	TRBJ1-4	NA	TRBV3-1/TRBV3-2	CASSRQGTTNEKLFF	TGTGCCAGCAGCCGACAAGGAACAACTAATGAAAAACTGTTTTTT
NA	TRBJ2-1	TRBD2	TRBV5-1	CASSTTAGENYNEQFF	TGCGCCAGCAGTACCACAGCGGGGGAAAACTACAATGAGCAGTTCTTC
NA	TRBJ2-1	TRBD1	TRBV5-1	CASSLQTGIAYNEQFF	TGCGCCAGCAGCTTGCAGACAGGGATCGCCTACAATGAGCAGTTCTTC
NA	TRBJ1-1	NA	TRBV6-1	CASSEGSVPNTEAFF	TGTGCCAGCAGTGAAGGGAGCGTCCCGAACACTGAAGCTTTCTTT
NA	TRBJ2-2	NA	TRBV2	CASSEFGPANTGELFF	TGTGCCAGCAGTGAATTTGGGCCGGCGAACACCGGGGAGCTGTTTTTT
NA	TRBJ1-2	TRBD1	TRBV19	CASTQDRRYTF	TGTGCCAGTACACAGGACAGGCGCTACACCTTC
NA	TRBJ2-7	NA	TRBV12-3/TRBV12-4	CASSPRGDEQYF	TGTGCCAGCAGTCCACGAGGCGACGAGCAGTACTTC
NA	TRBJ2-2	NA	TRBV6-4	CASSDGQLNTGELFF	TGTGCCAGCAGTGACGGCCAGTTGAACACCGGGGAGCTGTTTTTT
once	TRBJ1-3	TRBD1	TRBV25-1	CASSVYTGTGENTIYF	TGTGCCAGCAGTGTCTACACCGGGACAGGGGAAAACACCATATATTTT
NA	TRBJ2-3	TRBD2	TRBV7-9	CASSLAMISGGLTDTQYF	TGTGCCAGCAGCTTAGCCATGATAAGCGGGGGGCTCACAGATACGCAGTATTTT
NA	TRBJ1-3	NA	TRBV9	CASSVEAVPTYSGNTIYF	TGTGCCAGCAGCGTAGAAGCGGTCCCCACTTACTCTGGAAACACCATATATTTT
NA	TRBJ1-1	TRBD1	TRBV18	CASSPRTGATPNTEAFF	TGTGCCAGCTCACCCCGGACAGGAGCCACCCCGAACACTGAAGCTTTCTTT
NA	TRBJ2-3	TRBD2	TRBV29-1	CSVENRGAGADTQYF	TGCAGCGTTGAAAATCGCGGAGCGGGGGCAGATACGCAGTATTTT
once	TRBJ1-5	TRBD1	TRBV6-2/TRBV6-3	CASSYPGTGPLNQPQHF	TGTGCCAGCAGTTACCCCGGGACAGGGCCATTAAATCAGCCCCAGCATTTT
NA	TRBJ1-1	TRBD1	TRBV5-5	CASSGHRGNTEAFF	TGTGCCAGCAGCGGGCACAGGGGGAACACTGAAGCTTTCTTT
NA	TRBJ1-1	TRBD1	TRBV5-8	CASRKGQPNTEAFF	TGTGCCAGCAGGAAGGGACAGCCGAACACTGAAGCTTTCTTT
NA	TRBJ1-2	NA	TRBV9	CASSVVQGFAGYTF	TGTGCCAGCAGCGTAGTCCAGGGTTTTGCTGGCTACACCTTC
NA	TRBJ1-1	TRBD1	TRBV5-4	CASSLGTGGDTEAFF	TGTGCCAGCAGCTTGGGGACAGGGGGAGATACTGAAGCTTTCTTT
NA	TRBJ1-1	NA	TRBV29-1	CSATPWNTEAFF	TGCAGCGCAACTCCGTGGAACACTGAAGCTTTCTTT
NA	TRBJ1-5	TRBD1	TRBV6-2/TRBV6-3	CASSRRGRGSNQPQHF	TGTGCCAGCAGCCGCAGGGGGCGCGGGAGCAATCAGCCCCAGCATTTT
NA	TRBJ2-1	TRBD1	TRBV19	CASMRGRGARGQNEQFF	TGTGCCAGTATGAGGGGCCGAGGAGCTCGGGGACAGAATGAGCAGTTCTTC
NA	TRBJ1-4	NA	TRBV5-6	CASSHLQVSKEKLFF	TGTGCCAGCAGTCATCTACAGGTCTCCAAGGAAAAACTGTTTTTT
few	TRBJ2-7	NA	TRBV6-5	CASSYSRGQGTYEQYF	TGTGCCAGCAGTTACTCGAGGGGCCAGGGGACCTACGAGCAGTACTTC
NA	TRBJ2-1	TRBD1	TRBV28	CATKTGSNEQFF	TGTGCCACCAAGACAGGGTCGAATGAGCAGTTCTTC
NA	TRBJ1-5	TRBD1	TRBV5-1	CASSLGTGSDPQHF	TGCGCCAGCAGCTTGGGGACAGGGAGTGATCCGCAGCATTTT
NA	TRBJ2-3	TRBD2	TRBV11-2	CASRSSGGEDTQYF	TGTGCCAGCAGGTCTAGCGGGGGAGAAGATACGCAGTATTTT
NA	TRBJ2-7	TRBD2	TRBV5-1	CASSSGTSGYEQYF	TGCGCCAGCAGCTCCGGGACTAGCGGCTACGAGCAGTACTTC
once	TRBJ1-1	NA	TRBV18	CASSRSQLNTEAFF	TGTGCCAGCTCACGCTCACAGTTGAACACTGAAGCTTTCTTT
NA	TRBJ1-5	NA	TRBV5-1	CASSPGTISNQPQHF	TGCGCCAGCAGCCCCGGGACAATAAGCAATCAGCCCCAGCATTTT
NA	TRBJ1-2	NA	TRBV7-2	CASRSPRVNGYTF	TGTGCCAGCAGATCCCCCAGGGTTAATGGCTACACCTTC
NA	TRBJ1-4	NA	TRBV29-1	CSVSGPSEKLFF	TGCAGCGTCAGCGGGCCGTCGGAAAAACTGTTTTTT
NA	TRBJ1-5	NA	TRBV30	CAWSVMRNQPQHF	TGTGCCTGGAGTGTGATGCGGAATCAGCCCCAGCATTTT
NA	TRBJ2-5	NA	TRBV3-1/TRBV3-2	CASSHRGDETQYF	TGTGCCAGCAGCCACAGGGGGGATGAGACCCAGTACTTC
few	TRBJ2-1	NA	TRBV19	CASHPSAGGFRDEQFF	TGTGCCAGTCATCCCAGTGCAGGGGGGTTTCGCGATGAGCAGTTCTTC
once	TRBJ2-5	NA	TRBV5-4	CASSLGGQRGGTQYF	TGTGCCAGCAGCTTGGGCGGACAGCGGGGTGGGACCCAGTACTTC
NA	TRBJ2-7	NA	TRBV11-2	CASSLAQGPYEQYF	TGTGCCAGCAGCTTAGCTCAGGGTCCCTACGAGCAGTACTTC